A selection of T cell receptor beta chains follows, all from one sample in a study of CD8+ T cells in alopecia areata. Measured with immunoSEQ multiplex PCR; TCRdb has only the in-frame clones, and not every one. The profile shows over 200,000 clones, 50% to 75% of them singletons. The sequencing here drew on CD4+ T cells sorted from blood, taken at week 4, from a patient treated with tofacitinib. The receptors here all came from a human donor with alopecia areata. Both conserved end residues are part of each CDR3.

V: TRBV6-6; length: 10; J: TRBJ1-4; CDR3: CATQDLKLFF
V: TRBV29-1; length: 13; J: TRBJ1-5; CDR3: CSVRGDGNQPQHF
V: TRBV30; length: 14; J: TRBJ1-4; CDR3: CAWSVPGGDEKLFF
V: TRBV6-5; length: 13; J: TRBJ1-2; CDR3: CASSPTGSYGYTF
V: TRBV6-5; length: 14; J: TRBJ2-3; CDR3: CASSYGGGTDTQYF
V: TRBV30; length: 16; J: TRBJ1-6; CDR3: CAWRATDRGYNSPLHF
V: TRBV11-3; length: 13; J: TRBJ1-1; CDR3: CASLDDQNTEAFF
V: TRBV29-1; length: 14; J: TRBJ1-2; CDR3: CSVEVRRVSGGYTF
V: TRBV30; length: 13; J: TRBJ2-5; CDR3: CAWKGQGVETQYF
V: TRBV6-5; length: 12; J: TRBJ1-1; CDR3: CASSSPSTEAFF
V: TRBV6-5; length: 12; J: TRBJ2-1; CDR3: CASSLKPNEQFF
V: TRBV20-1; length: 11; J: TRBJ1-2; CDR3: CTADPNYGYTF
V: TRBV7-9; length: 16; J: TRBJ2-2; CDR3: CASSLGGVLITGELFF
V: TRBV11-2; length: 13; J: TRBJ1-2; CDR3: CASSLGRSYGYTF
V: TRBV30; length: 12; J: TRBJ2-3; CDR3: CAWNLGTDTQYF
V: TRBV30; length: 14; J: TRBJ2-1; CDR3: CAWSVALAGGFKFF
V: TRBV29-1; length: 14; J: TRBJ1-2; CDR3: CSVARTAPNYGYTF
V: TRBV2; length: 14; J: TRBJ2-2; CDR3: CASSDVGNTGELFF
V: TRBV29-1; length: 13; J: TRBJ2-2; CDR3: CSGGQGFAGELFF
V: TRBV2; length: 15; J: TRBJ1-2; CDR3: CASRLYQDREGGYTF
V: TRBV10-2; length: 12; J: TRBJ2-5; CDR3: CASSEEVETQYF
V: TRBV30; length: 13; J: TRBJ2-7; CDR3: CAWKLAGGYEQYF
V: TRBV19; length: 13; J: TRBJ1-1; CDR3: CASSRQGTVEAFF